These 8 T cell receptor beta chains were sequenced from one sample in a study of response to subunit inactivated influenza vaccine. TCRdb independently ran MiXCR on the RT-PCR reads; one entry per CDR3 protein. The data hold about 780,000 distinct CDR3 sequences, with about 18% observed a single time. Sequences were derived from PBMCs from blood, sampled about 5 days after vaccination. Receptors were obtained from a man aged 50-59 years who received an inactivated influenza vaccine.

This chain uses TRBV29-1 with TRBJ2-1; no clear D gene. CDR1 and CDR2 (germline): SQVTM, ANQGSEA. The CDR3 spans 14 residues. The ends were cut back, 8 bases at V and 5 bases at J, with 19 bases in the middle. The CDR3 DNA reads as TGCAGCTCCTTCCACTCCCCGGATCACAATGAGCAGTTCTTC. It is translated as CSSFHSPDHNEQFF.

The V call is TRBV12-3 or TRBV12-4, the J call TRBJ2-1; 9 positions match TRBD1. V lost 8 bases and J lost 4; bases outside the gene matches: 9. This CDR3 is 15 amino acids long. The CDR3 nucleotides read TGTGCCAGCCGAACGGGGACAGGGAATTACAATGAGCAGTTCTTC. It specifies CASRTGTGNYNEQFF.

This clonotype was picked up a small number of times. V and J are TRBV20-1 and TRBJ2-1; D uncertain. The germline V and J ends were trimmed by 3 bases and 9 bases, with 12 bases remaining between them. The CDR3 runs 12 residues. Germline V gives CDR1 DFQATT, CDR2 SNEGSKA (reference sequence). For the CDR3, the DNA is TGCAGTGCTAGCCCAGGTGGAGCTGAGCAGTTCTTC. The encoded protein is CSASPGGAEQFF.

This chain connects TRBV15 to TRBJ1-3, with D unresolved. There are 13 residues in the CDR3. V lost 4 bases to trimming and J lost 4 bases, with 8 bases between them. Germline CDR1 reads LNHNV; CDR2 reads YYDKDF (reference sequence). CDR3 DNA: TGTGCCACCAGCAATTCGCCAGGAAACACCATATATTTT. This codes for CATSNSPGNTIYF. Full variable domain (missing parts from reference TRBV15 and TRBJ1-3): DAMVIQNPRYQVTQFGKPVTLSCSQTLNHNVMYWYQQKSSQAPKLLFHYYDKDFNNEADTPDNFQSRRPNTSFCFLDIRSPGLGDTAMYLCATSNSPGNTIYFGEGSWLTVV.

The rearrangement links TRBV28 to TRBJ2-2, with 8 bases aligning to TRBD1. The length of the CDR3 is 15 residues. CDR1 MDHEN and CDR2 SYDVKM come from the germline V gene. Losses at the gene ends were 6 bases for V and 4 bases for J; bases not matched to a gene: 7. CDR3 in amino acids: CASSQGAQGTGELFF. For the CDR3, the DNA is TGTGCCAGCAGCCAGGGGGCGCAGGGCACCGGGGAGCTGTTTTTT.

This clonotype was recorded a few times. This sequence joins TRBV7-2 and TRBJ2-7; D may be TRBD2 (6 bases). The V and J ends lost 3 bases and 3 bases respectively, with 12 bases between them. The germline CDR1 and CDR2 sequences are SGHTA and FQGNSA. The CDR3 is 14 residues long. CDR3 region: CASSFRGGGYEQYF. The CDR3 nucleotides are TGTGCCAGCAGCTTTCGTGGGGGAGGCTACGAGCAGTACTTC.

This clonotype was seen a handful of times. The chain carries TRBV3-1 and TRBJ2-2; TRBD1 is a possible D gene (5 bases). The CDR3 covers 14 residues. Germline V gene lookup returns CDR1 LGHDT and CDR2 YNNKEL (reference sequence). Trimming removed 4 bases at V and 8 bases at J, with 14 bases between. For the CDR3, the DNA is TGTGCCAGCAGCCCGATTCGCACAGGTGGGGAGCTGTTTTTT. It specifies CASSPIRTGGELFF.

This clonotype was recorded many times. Here the CDR3 DNA reads TGTGCCATCAGTGAACTTTGGACTAGCGGGACCACAGATACGCAGTATTTT. As protein: CAISELWTSGTTDTQYF. The chain joins TRBV10-3 to TRBJ2-3, with TRBD2 identical over 12 bases. This CDR3 is built from 17 residues. The V and J ends lost 3 bases and 2 bases, in that order; junction bases with no gene match: 6. The V gene's germline CDR1 is ENHRY and CDR2 SYGVKD.